These T cell receptor beta chains were read from a single sample in a study of blood T cell repertoires in COVID-19. This table comes from immunoSEQ multiplex PCR, and its TCRdb copy is limited to in-frame clones, with some not included. The data hold about 230,000 clones, with about nine tenths observed a single time. The sequenced material came from peripheral blood. These receptors all come from a man aged 50-59 years with COVID-19, enrolled during active disease. Both conserved end residues are part of each CDR3. A D gene is named only where the DNA matches it firmly. Size is stated for part of the rows, as once, few or many counts, or as a class when the clone is expanded.

TGCGCCAGCAGCTCACTTGACAGGGTCTACAATGAGCAGTTCTTC	CASSSLDRVYNEQFF	TRBJ2-1	TRBD1	TRBV5-1	.
TGTGCCAGCAGCTTAGGCACGGGGGGGGCCCGGTATCAGCCCCAGCATTTT	CASSLGTGGARYQPQHF	TRBJ1-5	.	TRBV11-2	.
TGTGCCAGCAGTCCGGGACAAACCTATGGCTACACCTTC	CASSPGQTYGYTF	TRBJ1-2	.	TRBV28	.
TGTGCCAGCAGCGTAGAACTAGCGGGTACCTACGAGCAGTACTTC	CASSVELAGTYEQYF	TRBJ2-7	TRBD2	TRBV9	.
TGTGCCAGCAGCCAAGATCGTCAGCCCCAGCATTTT	CASSQDRQPQHF	TRBJ1-5	.	TRBV3-1/TRBV3-2	.
TGTGCCAGTAGTGCCGGGACAGTACACTACGAGCAGTACTTC	CASSAGTVHYEQYF	TRBJ2-7	TRBD1	TRBV19	.
TGTGCCAGCAGCTTAAGTTGGGGCAGTGAGCAGTTCTTC	CASSLSWGSEQFF	TRBJ2-1	.	TRBV11-3	.
TGCGCCAGCAGCCCTACAGGGGGTTTCTACGAGCAGTACTTC	CASSPTGGFYEQYF	TRBJ2-7	TRBD1	TRBV5-1	.
TGCGCCAGCAGCCCCGGGTCCTACGAGCAGTACTTC	CASSPGSYEQYF	TRBJ2-7	.	TRBV5-1	.
TGTGCCAGTAGGGCCAACTCCTACAATGAGCAGTTCTTC	CASRANSYNEQFF	TRBJ2-1	.	TRBV19	.
TGTGCCAGCAGCCGATTCATTGGCGGGGGGGATGAGCAGTTCTTC	CASSRFIGGGDEQFF	TRBJ2-1	TRBD2	TRBV5-8	.
TGTGCCTGGAGTCGGGGGGCTTATACGCAGTATTTT	CAWSRGAYTQYF	TRBJ2-3	.	TRBV30	.
TGTGCCAGCAGCCAAGGGGGGAGGTCGCAGTATTTT	CASSQGGRSQYF	TRBJ2-3	.	TRBV14	.
TGTGCCAGCAGCCACGGAAGGACTAGCGGGGGCCTCCAAAGCTCCTACAATGAGCAGTTCTTC	CASSHGRTSGGLQSSYNEQFF	TRBJ2-1	TRBD2	TRBV3-1/TRBV3-2	.
TGTGCCAGCTCACCACCGCAGGGGTATAGGACAGATACGCAGTATTTT	CASSPPQGYRTDTQYF	TRBJ2-3	.	TRBV18	.
TGTGCCAGCAGCCAAGACGGGACAGGGGCATCTCAAGCTGGCTACACCTTC	CASSQDGTGASQAGYTF	TRBJ1-2	TRBD1	TRBV4-2	few
TGTGCCAGCTCACCACCAACAGGGATTAGAGAAAAACTGTTTTTT	CASSPPTGIREKLFF	TRBJ1-4	.	TRBV18	.
TGTGCCAGCAGCGTAAGGCCCGGGGTCACCTTCGAGCAGTACTTC	CASSVRPGVTFEQYF	TRBJ2-7	.	TRBV7-2	once
TGTGCCAGCAGTCGGGGTGGCTCCGAGCAGTACTTC	CASSRGGSEQYF	TRBJ2-7	.	TRBV6-5	once
TGTGCCAGCAGCTTGGAACAGGGGACCACTGAAGCTTTCTTT	CASSLEQGTTEAFF	TRBJ1-1	TRBD1	TRBV5-4	.
TGTGCCAGCAGTTTGTCGAGTACGGAGCAGTACTTC	CASSLSSTEQYF	TRBJ2-7	.	TRBV28	.
TGTGCCAGCAGCGTAGAGGGCGGGAGGGGGTCCTACAATGAGCAGTTCTTC	CASSVEGGRGSYNEQFF	TRBJ2-1	TRBD2	TRBV9	.
TGTGCCAGCAGCTTAAGCCGGGACAGGGATCCTGGAAACACCATATATTTT	CASSLSRDRDPGNTIYF	TRBJ1-3	TRBD1	TRBV7-9	.
TGTGCCAGCGTGGGCAGGGCCGAGCAGTACTTC	CASVGRAEQYF	TRBJ2-7	.	TRBV28	.
TGTGCCAGCAGCTCCGGACAGGGAGGGTGGGTCACTGAAGCTTTCTTT	CASSSGQGGWVTEAFF	TRBJ1-1	TRBD1	TRBV7-2	.
TGTGCCAGCAGCTTAGGTTTAGCATCGAACACTGAAGCTTTCTTT	CASSLGLASNTEAFF	TRBJ1-1	.	TRBV7-9	.
TGTGCCAGCAGTGACCCGGAGACAGGGCAGGTATTATTCACAGATACGCAGTATTTT	CASSDPETGQVLFTDTQYF	TRBJ2-3	TRBD1	TRBV6-4	.
TGTGCCAGCACTCCTCGGGGGGATAGCTATGGCTACACCTTC	CASTPRGDSYGYTF	TRBJ1-2	.	TRBV4-2	.
TGTGCCAGCAGCGTAGATGAGGGTAACACTGAAGCTTTCTTT	CASSVDEGNTEAFF	TRBJ1-1	.	TRBV9	.
TGTGCCAGTAGTACCACAGGGGGCGCAGGACAGCCCCAGCATTTT	CASSTTGGAGQPQHF	TRBJ1-5	TRBD1	TRBV19	.
TGCGCCAGCAGCCGAATAGAACAGGGGGCGGGATGGAACACTGAAGCTTTCTTT	CASSRIEQGAGWNTEAFF	TRBJ1-1	TRBD1	TRBV4-1	.